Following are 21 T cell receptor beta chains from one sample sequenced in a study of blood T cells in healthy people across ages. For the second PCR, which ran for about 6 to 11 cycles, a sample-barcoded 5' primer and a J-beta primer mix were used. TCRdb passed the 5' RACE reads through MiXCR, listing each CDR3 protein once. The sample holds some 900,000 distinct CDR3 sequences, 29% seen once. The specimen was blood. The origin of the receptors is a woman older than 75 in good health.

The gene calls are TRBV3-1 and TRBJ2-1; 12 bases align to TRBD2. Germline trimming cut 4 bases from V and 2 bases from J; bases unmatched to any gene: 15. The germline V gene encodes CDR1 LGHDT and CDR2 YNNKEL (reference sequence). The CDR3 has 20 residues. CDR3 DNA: TGTGCCAGCAGCCGATTCAGGGGTTCTAGCGGGGGGGCTACCTACAATGAGCAGTTCTTC. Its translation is CASSRFRGSSGGATYNEQFF.

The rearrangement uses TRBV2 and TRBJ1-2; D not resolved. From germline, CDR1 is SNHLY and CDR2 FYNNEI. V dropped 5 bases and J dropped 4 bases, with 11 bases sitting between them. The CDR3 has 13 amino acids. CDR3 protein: CASSLSASYGYTF. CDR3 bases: TGTGCCAGCAGTTTGTCAGCCAGCTATGGCTACACCTTC.

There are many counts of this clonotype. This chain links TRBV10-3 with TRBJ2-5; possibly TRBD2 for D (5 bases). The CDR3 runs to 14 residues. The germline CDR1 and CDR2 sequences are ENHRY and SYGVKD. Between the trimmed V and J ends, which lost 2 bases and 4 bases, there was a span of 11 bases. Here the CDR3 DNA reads TGTGCCATCAGTGAGCGGGGTAATGTAGAGACCCAGTACTTC. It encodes CAISERGNVETQYF.

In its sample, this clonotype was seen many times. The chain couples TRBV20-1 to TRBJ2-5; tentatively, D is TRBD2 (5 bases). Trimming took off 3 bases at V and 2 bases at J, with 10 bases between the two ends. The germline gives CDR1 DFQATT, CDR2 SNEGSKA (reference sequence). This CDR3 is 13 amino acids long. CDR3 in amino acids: CSASRPGQETQYF. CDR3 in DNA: TGCAGTGCTAGTAGGCCGGGGCAAGAGACCCAGTACTTC.

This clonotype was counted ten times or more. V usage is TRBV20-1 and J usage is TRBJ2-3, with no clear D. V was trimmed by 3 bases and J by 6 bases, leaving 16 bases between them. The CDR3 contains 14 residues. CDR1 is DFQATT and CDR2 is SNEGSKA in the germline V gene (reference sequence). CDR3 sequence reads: CSASGPTPSDTQYF. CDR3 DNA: TGCAGTGCTAGCGGCCCTACCCCCAGCGATACGCAGTATTTT.

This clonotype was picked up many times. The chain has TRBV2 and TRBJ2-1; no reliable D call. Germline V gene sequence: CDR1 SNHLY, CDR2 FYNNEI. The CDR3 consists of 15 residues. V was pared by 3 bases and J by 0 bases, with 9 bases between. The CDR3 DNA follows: TGTGCCAGCAGTGACTCCTTGAGCTCCTACAATGAGCAGTTCTTC. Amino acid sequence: CASSDSLSSYNEQFF. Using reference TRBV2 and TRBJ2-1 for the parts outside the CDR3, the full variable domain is EPEVTQTPSHQVTQMGQEVILRCVPISNHLYFYWYRQILGQKVEFLVSFYNNEISEKSEIFDDQFSVERPDGSNFTLKIRSTKLEDSAMYFCASSDSLSSYNEQFFGPGTRLTVL.

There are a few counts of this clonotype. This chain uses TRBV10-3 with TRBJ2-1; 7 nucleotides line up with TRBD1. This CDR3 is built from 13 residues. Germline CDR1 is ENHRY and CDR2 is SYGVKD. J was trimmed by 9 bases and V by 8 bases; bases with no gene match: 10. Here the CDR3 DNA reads TGTGCCATCTCGCGACAGGGCGACGGTGAGCAGTTCTTC. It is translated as CAISRQGDGEQFF.

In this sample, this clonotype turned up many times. The CDR3 loop is CASSLGTGYSIRETQYF. The CDR3 nucleotides are TGTGCCAGCAGCTTAGGAACAGGGTATTCCATCAGGGAGACCCAGTACTTC. The V call is TRBV7-9, the J call TRBJ2-5, with D tentatively TRBD1 (6 bases). With 1 base removed from V and 5 bases from J, the gap between germline ends came to 20 bases. There are 17 residues in the CDR3. From germline, CDR1 is SEHNR and CDR2 FQNEAQ (reference sequence).

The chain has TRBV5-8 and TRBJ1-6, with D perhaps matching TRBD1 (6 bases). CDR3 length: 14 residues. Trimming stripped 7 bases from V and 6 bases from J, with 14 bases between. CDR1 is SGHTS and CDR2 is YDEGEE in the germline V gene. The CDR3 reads CASATGQGNSPLHF. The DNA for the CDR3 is TGTGCCAGCGCTACAGGGCAGGGTAATTCACCCCTCCACTTT.

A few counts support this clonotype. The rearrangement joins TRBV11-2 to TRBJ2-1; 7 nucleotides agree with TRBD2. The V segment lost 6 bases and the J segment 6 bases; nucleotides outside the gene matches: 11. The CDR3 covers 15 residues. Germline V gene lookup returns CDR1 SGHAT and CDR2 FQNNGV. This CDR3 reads CASRLTAGLSNEQFF. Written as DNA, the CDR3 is TGTGCCAGCAGACTAACAGCGGGGCTGTCCAATGAGCAGTTCTTC.

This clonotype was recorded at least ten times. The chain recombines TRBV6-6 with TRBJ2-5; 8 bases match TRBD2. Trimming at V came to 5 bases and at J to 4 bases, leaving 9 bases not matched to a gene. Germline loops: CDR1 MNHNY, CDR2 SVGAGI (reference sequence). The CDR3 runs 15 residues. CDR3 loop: CASSADWAGGETQYF. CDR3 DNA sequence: TGTGCCAGCAGTGCAGACTGGGCGGGGGGAGAGACCCAGTACTTC.

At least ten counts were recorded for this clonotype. CDR3 sequence: CASNLSGGGETQYF. The CDR3 coding sequence is TGTGCCAGCAATCTTAGCGGGGGGGGAGAGACCCAGTACTTC. The chain has TRBV12-3 or TRBV12-4 and TRBJ2-5; TRBD2 matches at 11 bases. V was clipped by 7 bases and J by 4 bases; unmatched bases: 5. CDR3 size: 14 residues.

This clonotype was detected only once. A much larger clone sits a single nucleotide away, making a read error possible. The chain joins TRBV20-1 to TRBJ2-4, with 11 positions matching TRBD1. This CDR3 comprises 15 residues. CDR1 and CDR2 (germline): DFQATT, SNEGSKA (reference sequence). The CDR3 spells CSTRDAGQGAGIQYF. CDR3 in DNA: TGCAGTACTAGAGATGCCGGACAGGGGGCAGGCATTCAGTACTTC.

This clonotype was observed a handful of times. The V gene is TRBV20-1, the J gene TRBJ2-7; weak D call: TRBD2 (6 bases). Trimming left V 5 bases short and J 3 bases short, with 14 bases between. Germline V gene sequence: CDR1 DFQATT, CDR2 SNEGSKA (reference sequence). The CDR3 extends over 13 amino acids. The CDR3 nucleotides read TGCAGTGCTTCTCCCGGGACTGGCTACGAGCAGTACTTC. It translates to CSASPGTGYEQYF.

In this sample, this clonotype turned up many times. The CDR3 sequence: CASSVQASGGIQETQYF. The CDR3 DNA reads as TGTGCCAGCAGCGTACAGGCTAGCGGGGGCATACAAGAGACCCAGTACTTC. The chain carries TRBV9 and TRBJ2-5; 10 bases agree with TRBD2. The germline V gene encodes CDR1 SGDLS and CDR2 YYNGEE. This CDR3 has 17 residues. After removal of 1 base from V and 2 bases from J, the junction contained 8 bases not matched to a gene.

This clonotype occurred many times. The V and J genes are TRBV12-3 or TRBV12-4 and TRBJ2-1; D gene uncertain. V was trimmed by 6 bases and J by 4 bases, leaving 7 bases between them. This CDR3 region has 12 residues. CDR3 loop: CASSIIYNEQFF. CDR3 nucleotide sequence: TGTGCCAGCAGCATCATTTACAATGAGCAGTTCTTC.

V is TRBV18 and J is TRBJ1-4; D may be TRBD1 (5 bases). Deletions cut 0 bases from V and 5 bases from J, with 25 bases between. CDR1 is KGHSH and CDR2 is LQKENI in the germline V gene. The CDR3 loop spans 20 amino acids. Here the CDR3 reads CASSPPTNTGRQKENEKLFF. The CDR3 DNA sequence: TGTGCCAGCTCACCACCAACAAATACGGGCCGACAGAAGGAGAATGAAAAACTGTTTTTT.

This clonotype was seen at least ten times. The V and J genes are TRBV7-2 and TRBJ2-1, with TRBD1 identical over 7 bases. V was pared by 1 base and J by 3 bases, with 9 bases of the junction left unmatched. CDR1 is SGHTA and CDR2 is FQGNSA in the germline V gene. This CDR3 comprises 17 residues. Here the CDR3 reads CASSLEGAVSLYNEQFF. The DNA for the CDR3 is TGTGCCAGCAGCTTAGAGGGGGCCGTAAGTCTCTACAATGAGCAGTTCTTC.

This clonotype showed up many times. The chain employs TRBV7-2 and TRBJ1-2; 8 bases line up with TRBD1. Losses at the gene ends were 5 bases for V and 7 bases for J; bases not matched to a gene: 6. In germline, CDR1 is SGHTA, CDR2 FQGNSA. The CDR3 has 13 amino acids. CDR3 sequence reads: CASSTKTGVGYTF. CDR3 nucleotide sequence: TGTGCCAGCAGCACTAAGACAGGGGTTGGCTACACCTTC. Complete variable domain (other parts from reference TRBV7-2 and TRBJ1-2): GAGVSQSPSNKVTEKGKDVELRCDPISGHTALYWYRQSLGQGLEFLIYFQGNSAPDKSGLPSDRFSAERTGGSVSTLTIQRTQQEDSAVYLCASSTKTGVGYTFGSGTRLTVV.

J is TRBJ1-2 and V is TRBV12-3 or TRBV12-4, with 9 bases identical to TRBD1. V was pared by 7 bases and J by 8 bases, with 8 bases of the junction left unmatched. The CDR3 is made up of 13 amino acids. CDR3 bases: TGTGCCAGCAATTACGGGACAGGGACCGGCTACACCTTC. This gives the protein CASNYGTGTGYTF.

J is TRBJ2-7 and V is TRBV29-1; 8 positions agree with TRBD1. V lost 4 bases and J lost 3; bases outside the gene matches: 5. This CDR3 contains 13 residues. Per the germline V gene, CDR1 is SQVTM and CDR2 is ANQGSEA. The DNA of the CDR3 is TGCAGCGTTGGGGGGACAGGCATCTACGAGCAGTACTTC. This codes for CSVGGTGIYEQYF.